These T cell receptor beta chains were read from a single sample in a study. TCRdb fed the RT-PCR reads into MiXCR, producing one record per CDR3 protein. The repertoire includes about 680,000 distinct CDR3 sequences, over 12% of them detected once, and roughly 4% sits in the top ten. Sequencing was performed on memory CD4+ T cells from blood. The receptors derive from a female donor in good health, serving as a healthy control. The CDR3 runs from the conserved cysteine through the conserved F or W. The D gene is left open where the match is weak. Only part of the rows carry a size: once, few, many, or a class if the clone is expanded.

many TRBJ2-5 TRBV7-2 TRBD2 CASSLGLAGGSETQYF TGTGCCAGCAGTCTAGGACTAGCGGGAGGGTCGGAGACCCAGTACTTC
few TRBJ2-7 TRBV5-1 - CASGPDSGIYEQYF TGCGCCAGCGGTCCTGATAGCGGAATCTACGAGCAGTACTTC
many TRBJ1-1 TRBV18 - CASSPLQNTEAFF TGTGCCAGCTCACCACTGCAGAACACTGAAGCTTTCTTT
many TRBJ1-2 TRBV6-5 - CAIQTDYGYTF TGTGCCATCCAGACAGACTATGGCTACACCTTC
- TRBJ1-1 TRBV5-1 - CASSLTPPENTEAFF TGCGCCAGCAGCCTGACCCCGCCCGAGAACACTGAAGCTTTCTTT
many TRBJ2-7 TRBV6-6 - CASSPTRVSYEQYF TGTGCCAGCAGCCCGACCCGGGTCTCCTACGAGCAGTACTTC
once TRBJ2-7 TRBV18 - CASSPFSGYEQYF TGTGCCAGCTCACCTTTTTCAGGCTACGAGCAGTACTTC
many TRBJ1-2 TRBV10-3 - CAIQDRANYGYTF TGTGCCATCCAGGACAGAGCTAACTATGGCTACACCTTC
many TRBJ2-3 TRBV20-1 TRBD2 CSARGWAGGSDTQYF TGCAGTGCTAGAGGTTGGGCGGGAGGTTCAGATACGCAGTATTTT
- TRBJ2-2 TRBV20-1 - CSAESDSATGELFF TGCAGTGCGGAGTCCGATAGCGCCACCGGGGAGCTGTTTTTT
- TRBJ1-1 TRBV25-1 - CASSEKAWSGNTEAFF TGTGCCAGCAGTGAAAAGGCGTGGTCTGGCAACACTGAAGCTTTCTTT
few TRBJ2-6 TRBV6-5 - CASQRGGSGTNVLTF TGTGCCAGCCAACGGGGAGGCTCTGGTACCAACGTCCTGACTTTC
- TRBJ2-1 TRBV6-5 - CASRGWDAASYNEQFF TGTGCCAGCAGGGGATGGGACGCAGCCTCCTACAATGAGCAGTTCTTC
- TRBJ2-3 TRBV20-1 - CSAGGFSKGTDTQYF TGCAGTGCTGGGGGTTTTAGTAAGGGAACGGATACGCAGTATTTT
few TRBJ2-2 TRBV28 TRBD1 CASRWGQGATGELFF TGTGCCAGCAGGTGGGGACAGGGGGCCACCGGGGAGCTGTTTTTT
- TRBJ2-1 TRBV7-8 - CASSPLSWDEQFF TGTGCCAGCAGCCCCTTATCATGGGATGAGCAGTTCTTC
few TRBJ2-2 TRBV6-6 - CASSYYISGELFF TGTGCCAGCAGTTACTATATAAGCGGGGAGCTGTTTTTT
few TRBJ1-2 TRBV5-1 - CASSLRSSNYGYTF TGCGCCAGCAGCTTAAGGTCGAGCAACTATGGCTACACCTTC
few TRBJ2-5 TRBV5-1 - CASSGGAKETQYF TGCGCCAGCAGCGGGGGGGCTAAGGAGACCCAGTACTTC
few TRBJ2-1 TRBV4-3 TRBD1 CASSQDFRGFSYNEQFF TGCGCCAGCAGCCAAGACTTCAGGGGGTTCTCCTACAATGAGCAGTTCTTC
few TRBJ2-5 TRBV7-3 TRBD2 CASSPEASGGKETQYF TGTGCCAGCAGCCCAGAGGCTAGCGGGGGTAAAGAGACCCAGTACTTC
- TRBJ2-2 TRBV24-1 - CAATGRSNTGELFF TGTGCCGCTACAGGGAGATCGAACACCGGGGAGCTGTTTTTT
few TRBJ1-1 TRBV20-1 - CSAALSAEAFF TGCAGTGCTGCTCTATCGGCTGAAGCTTTCTTT
many TRBJ1-1 TRBV7-9 - CASSLDGRNFNTEAFF TGTGCCAGCAGCCTTGACGGGAGGAACTTTAACACTGAAGCTTTCTTT
many TRBJ2-3 TRBV29-1 - CSVEVPAPDTQYF TGCAGCGTTGAAGTACCCGCCCCAGATACGCAGTATTTT
few TRBJ1-2 TRBV4-3 - CASSQGAKSDYGYTF TGCGCCAGCAGCCAGGGGGCCAAGTCCGACTATGGCTACACCTTC
- TRBJ1-1 TRBV3-1 - CASSRKPRGPHVTEAFF TGTGCCAGCAGCCGAAAACCCAGGGGTCCCCACGTCACTGAAGCTTTCTTT
few TRBJ2-7 TRBV20-1 TRBD1 CSVDRGPYEQYF TGCAGTGTGGACAGGGGACCCTACGAGCAGTACTTC
many TRBJ2-3 TRBV29-1 TRBD2 CSALAGGSGDTQYF TGCAGCGCACTAGCGGGAGGTTCGGGAGATACGCAGTATTTT
- TRBJ2-3 TRBV5-1 - CASSLAVERYRSGDTQYF TGCGCCAGCAGCTTGGCCGTCGAGCGCTATAGGAGCGGAGATACGCAGTATTTT
few TRBJ2-7 TRBV7-9 - CASSPRGEGYEQYF TGTGCCAGCAGCCCCAGGGGAGAAGGTTACGAGCAGTACTTC
- TRBJ1-5 TRBV25-1 - CASSEYGGPGQPQHF TGTGCCAGCAGTGAATACGGGGGGCCAGGTCAGCCCCAGCATTTT
many TRBJ1-1 TRBV29-1 - CSVIRDTEAFF TGCAGCGTGATCCGGGACACTGAAGCTTTCTTT
many TRBJ2-7 TRBV12-3/TRBV12-4 TRBD1 CASSHGQELEQYF TGTGCCAGCAGTCATGGACAGGAATTGGAGCAGTACTTC
many TRBJ2-5 TRBV11-2 - CASSLVVQETQYF TGTGCCAGCAGCTTAGTAGTCCAAGAGACCCAGTACTTC
many TRBJ2-7 TRBV27 - CASSSDRNSYEQYF TGTGCCAGCAGTTCGGACAGAAACTCCTACGAGCAGTACTTC
few TRBJ1-2 TRBV27 TRBD1 CASRQGPGQSIYGYTF TGTGCCAGCAGGCAAGGACCGGGACAGAGTATTTATGGCTACACCTTC